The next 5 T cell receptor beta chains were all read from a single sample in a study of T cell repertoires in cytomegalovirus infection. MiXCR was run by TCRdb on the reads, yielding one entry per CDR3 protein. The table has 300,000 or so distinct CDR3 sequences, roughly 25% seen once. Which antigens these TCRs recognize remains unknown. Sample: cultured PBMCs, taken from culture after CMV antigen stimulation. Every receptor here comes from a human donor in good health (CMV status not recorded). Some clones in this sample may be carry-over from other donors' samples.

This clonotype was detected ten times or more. The CDR3 DNA follows: TGTGCCAGCAGCTTAAGAAGCGGGAGCAGCACAGATACGCAGTATTTT. Translated: CASSLRSGSSTDTQYF. The rearrangement links TRBV7-2 to TRBJ2-3, with 8 positions matching TRBD2. The CDR3 runs to 16 residues. The ends lost 2 bases at V and 0 bases at J; junction bases unmatched: 4. CDR1 and CDR2 (germline): SGHTA, FQGNSA.

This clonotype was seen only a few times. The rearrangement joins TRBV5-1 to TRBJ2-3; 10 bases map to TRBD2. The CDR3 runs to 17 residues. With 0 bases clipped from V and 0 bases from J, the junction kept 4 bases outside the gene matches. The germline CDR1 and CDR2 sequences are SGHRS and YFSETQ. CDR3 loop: CASSLGLAGRSTDTQYF. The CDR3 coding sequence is TGCGCCAGCAGCTTGGGACTAGCGGGCCGGAGCACAGATACGCAGTATTTT.

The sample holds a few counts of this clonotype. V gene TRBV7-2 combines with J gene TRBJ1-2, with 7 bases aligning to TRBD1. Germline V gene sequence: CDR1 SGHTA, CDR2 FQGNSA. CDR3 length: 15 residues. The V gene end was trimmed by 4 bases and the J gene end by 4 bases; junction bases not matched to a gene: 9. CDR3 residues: CASSSPPGGGYGYTF. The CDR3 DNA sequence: TGTGCCAGCAGCTCCCCCCCAGGGGGGGGCTATGGCTACACCTTC.

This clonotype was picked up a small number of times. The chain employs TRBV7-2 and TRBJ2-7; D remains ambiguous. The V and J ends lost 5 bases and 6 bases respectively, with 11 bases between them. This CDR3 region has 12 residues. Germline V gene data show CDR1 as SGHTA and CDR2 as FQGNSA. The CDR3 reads CASSRLNGEQYF. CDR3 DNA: TGTGCCAGCAGCCGATTAAACGGCGAGCAGTACTTC.

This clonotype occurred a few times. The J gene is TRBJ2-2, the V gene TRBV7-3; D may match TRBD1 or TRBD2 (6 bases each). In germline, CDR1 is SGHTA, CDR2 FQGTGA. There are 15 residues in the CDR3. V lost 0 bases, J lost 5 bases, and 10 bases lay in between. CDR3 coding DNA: TGTGCCAGCAGCTTAACGTTAGGGGGGACCGGGGAGCTGTTTTTT. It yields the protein CASSLTLGGTGELFF.